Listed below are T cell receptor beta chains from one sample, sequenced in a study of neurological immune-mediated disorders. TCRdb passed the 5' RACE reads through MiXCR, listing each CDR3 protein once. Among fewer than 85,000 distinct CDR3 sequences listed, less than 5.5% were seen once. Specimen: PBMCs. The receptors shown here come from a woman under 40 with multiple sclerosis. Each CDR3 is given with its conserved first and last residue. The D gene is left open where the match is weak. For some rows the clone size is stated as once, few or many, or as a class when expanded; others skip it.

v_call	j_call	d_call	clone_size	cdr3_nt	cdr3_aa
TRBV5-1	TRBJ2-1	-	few	TGCGCCAGCAGCCTCGTCCTTGGAGGAGGAGGTAACGAGCAGTTCTTC	CASSLVLGGGGNEQFF
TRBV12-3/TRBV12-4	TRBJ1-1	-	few	TGTGCCAGCAGTCAAACAGGTTTGAACACTGAAGCTTTCTTT	CASSQTGLNTEAFF
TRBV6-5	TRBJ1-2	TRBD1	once	TGTGCCAGCAGCTGGGGACAGGGGAACTATGGCTACACCTTC	CASSWGQGNYGYTF
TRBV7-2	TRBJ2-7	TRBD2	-	TGTGCCAGCAGCGGGGGGGGACCTCGGGAGAAGTACTTC	CASSGGGPREKYF
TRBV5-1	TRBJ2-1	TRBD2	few	TGCGCCAGCAGCTTTCCGCGGGGCGGGGGGGCCGACAATGAGCAGTTCTTC	CASSFPRGGGADNEQFF
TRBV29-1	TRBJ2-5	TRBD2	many	TGCAGCGTTGTCCCAGCGGGGAGGGAGACCCAGTACTTC	CSVVPAGRETQYF
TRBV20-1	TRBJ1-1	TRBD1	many	TGCAGTGCTGACAGGGCCCTGAACACTGAAGCTTTCTTT	CSADRALNTEAFF
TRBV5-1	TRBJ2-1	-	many	TGCGCCAGCACTCTTCTGGCGGGGAACAATGAGCAGTTCTTC	CASTLLAGNNEQFF
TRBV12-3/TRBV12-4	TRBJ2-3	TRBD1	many	TGTGCCAGCAGGGACAGGCTGAGCACAGATACGCAGTATTTT	CASRDRLSTDTQYF
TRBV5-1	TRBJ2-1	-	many	TGCGCCAGCAGCTTGGAAGGTGGGTTCAACAATGAGCAGTTCTTC	CASSLEGGFNNEQFF
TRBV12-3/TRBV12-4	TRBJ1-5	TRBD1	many	TGTGCCAGCAGAGCCGGGACAGGGCGGGCCCCTCGCGGTCAGCCCCAGCATTTT	CASRAGTGRAPRGQPQHF
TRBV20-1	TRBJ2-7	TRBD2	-	TGCAGTGCTAGAGATGCTAGCGGAAACTACGAGCAGTACTTC	CSARDASGNYEQYF
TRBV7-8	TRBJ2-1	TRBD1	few	TGTGCCAGCAGCTTAGGGGGGGACAGGGCCGATTACAATGAGCAGTTCTTC	CASSLGGDRADYNEQFF
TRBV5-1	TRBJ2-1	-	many	TGCGCCAGCAGCCCGACCAGGTCGAATGAGCAGTTCTTC	CASSPTRSNEQFF
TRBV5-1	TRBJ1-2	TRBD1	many	TGCGCCAGCAGCTTGGACGGGACAGGGGAGAACTATGGCTACACCTTC	CASSLDGTGENYGYTF
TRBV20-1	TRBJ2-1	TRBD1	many	TGCAGTGCTAGAGTACAGGGGGGACTTAAAGAGCAGTTCTTC	CSARVQGGLKEQFF
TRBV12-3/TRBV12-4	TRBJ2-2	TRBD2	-	TGTGCCAGCAGTCTTAGCGGGGGTACAACCGGGGAGCTGTTTTTT	CASSLSGGTTGELFF
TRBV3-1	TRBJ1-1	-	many	TGTGCCAGCAGCCAAGTCGGTTGGAGTTCGGAAGCTTTCTTT	CASSQVGWSSEAFF
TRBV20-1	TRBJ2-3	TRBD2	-	TGCAGTGCTAGAGATCGGGGGAAGGGACTAGTCAGAGATACGCAGTATTTT	CSARDRGKGLVRDTQYF
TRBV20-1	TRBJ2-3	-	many	TGCAGTGCTAGAGATCGAAGCGGGAGCACAGATACGCAGTATTTT	CSARDRSGSTDTQYF
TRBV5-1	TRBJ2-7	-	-	TGCGCCAGCAGCGCCGACTACGAGCAGTACTTC	CASSADYEQYF
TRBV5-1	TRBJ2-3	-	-	TGCGCCAGCAGCTTGGCTACGGGCACAGATACGCAGTATTTT	CASSLATGTDTQYF
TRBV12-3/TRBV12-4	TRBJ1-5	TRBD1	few	TGTGCCAGCAGTTTGGGACAGTTCAATCAGCCCCAGCATTTT	CASSLGQFNQPQHF
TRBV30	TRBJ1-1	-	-	TGTGCCTGGAGTGTAGACCAGAACACTGAAGCTTTCTTT	CAWSVDQNTEAFF
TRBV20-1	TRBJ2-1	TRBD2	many	TGCAGTGCTAAAGCGGGAGGACGGAATGAGCAGTTCTTC	CSAKAGGRNEQFF
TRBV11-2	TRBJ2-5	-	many	TGTGCCAGCGGCCCTAGAAGAGAGACCCAGTACTTC	CASGPRRETQYF
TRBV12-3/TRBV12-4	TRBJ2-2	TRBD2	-	TGTGCCAGCAGTTGGACTAGCGGGCTTTACACCGGGGAGCTGTTTTTT	CASSWTSGLYTGELFF
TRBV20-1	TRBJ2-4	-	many	TGCAGTGCTAGGGGGGGACTTGGGGACATTCAGTACTTC	CSARGGLGDIQYF